Sequencing of this T cell receptor beta chain was carried out in a study of cytotoxic CD8 clonotypes in ibrutinib-treated CLL (dated by TCRdb to 2020 to 2022). Concerning the study at large: The cohort was composed of about 10 relapsed/refractory and approximately 14 treatment-naive patients; IGHV unmutated status was identified in 17 patients. Patients were still on ibrutinib when every remission and progressive disease sample was collected. Responses were partial in some 24 patients and complete in 2; after median approximately 69 months follow-up, 14 stayed in remission and roughly twelve progressed. On average, each sample had roughly 230,000 productive templates and approximately 85,000 productive rearrangements. Samples at response were collected after a median of about 11 months of treatment, with a range of about 6 to 36 months. Cryopreserved peripheral blood mononuclear cells were obtained prior to treatment, at the time of response, and at either disease progression or sustained remission. Of the 70 to 90 people in the trial, 26 had longitudinal samples available. General findings and caveats noted by the study authors: Clonality increased at ibrutinib response, stayed stable in sustained remission, and fell back toward baseline at progression. At baseline, clonality was higher than in age-matched healthy donors and showed a strong correlation with circulating CD8+ T-cell counts. Public clonotypes were rare and either shrank or stayed stable during treatment, and the rise in clonality at ibrutinib response reflected expansion of private clonotypes. Lymph node repertoires were not examined, and the timing of sampling was not matched between patients in sustained remission and those whose disease progressed.

Ends trimmed: V by 4 bases, J by 2 bases; bases unmatched to a gene: 7. The CDR3 numbers 15 residues from cysteine through phenylalanine. The read is trimmed to its CDR3 DNA, 45 bases read in frame from base 1. CDR1 and CDR2 (SGDLS, YYNGEE) derive from the germline V gene. On this clone: Its recognized antigen is unknown. Base qualities are missing; no much larger clone stands one base away.

On a MiSeq, deep resolution sequencing aimed for a depth between 1 in 1 million and 1 in 200,000 T cells, with each clonotype covered about 9.2x on average. TCR beta libraries were generated with the immunoSEQ hsTCRB Kit. In the authors' own workflow: The data were analyzed with ImmunoSEQ Analyzer and ImmunoSEQ Data Assistant, and V, D and J gene assignments followed IMGT definitions. Clonality was computed as one minus normalized Shannon entropy of productive rearrangement frequencies, ranging from 0 to 1. Only overrepresented clonotypes making up at least 0.05% of the repertoire of each patient were included in the public clonotype analysis. Repertoires from 10 to 15 age-matched healthy donors in immuneACCESS were used as clonality controls. In TCRdb, the immuneACCESS table is reduced to in-frame sequences with V and J assigned. These tables do not hold every clone; where another copy was compared, an unresolved V gene accounts for under half, and the others remain unexplained. That table is the source of V, J and clone size, and D and trimming were worked out from the DNA. In this sample the table shows some 98,000 clones, about 72% of which occur a single time. The ten largest clones add up to 32% of the sample.

Explained via the paper, the time point label denotes: approximately eleven months on ibrutinib. For TCR beta library preparation, approximately 2 micrograms of genomic DNA were extracted from the cryopreserved PBMCs. Longitudinal blood samples from CLL patients receiving ibrutinib monotherapy were subjected to high-throughput TCR beta sequencing. The patients were enrolled in a single-center, open-label phase 2 trial of ibrutinib monotherapy. Specimen: PBMCs, collected after 12 months of ibrutinib treatment. The sequence was obtained from a human donor with chronic lymphocytic leukemia. The sequence joins TRBV9 to TRBJ2-7; 9 bases in between match TRBD1. The CDR3 is CASSTGQGSTYEQYF. The DNA sequence is as follows: TGTGCCAGCAGCACTGGACAGGGGTCTACCTACGAGCAGTACTTC.